This T cell receptor beta chain was sequenced during a study of blood T cell repertoires in COVID-19. In the study overall: Both acute and convalescent COVID-19 samples were obtained from the United States, Italy and Spain. The cDNA or gDNA used as material had been derived from T cells, B-cell-depleted T cells, or PBMCs.

As processed by the authors: How many nucleated cells were present was estimated from reference gene primer amplification. Sequenced by immunoSEQ multiplex PCR; TCRdb stores in-frame clones only, minus some. V and J calls and clone size are copied from that table; D and trimming were computed from the DNA. The sample holds about 260,000 clones, 85% to 90% seen once. Patients of the Seattle cohort, enrolled during active infection, were followed longitudinally. The CDR3 is 14 amino acids. The germline V and J ends were trimmed by 2 bases and 9 bases, with 14 bases remaining between them. Germline assignment: CDR1 SNHLY and CDR2 FYNNEI.

Sequenced input: peripheral blood. The sequence derives from a woman aged 25 to 39 with COVID-19, enrolled during active disease. The chain links TRBV2 to TRBJ2-4; tentatively, D is TRBD1 (7 bases). The CDR3 DNA reads as TGTGCCAGCAGTGAACCCGACAGGGAGGCCATTCAGTACTTC. Residues: CASSEPDREAIQYF.